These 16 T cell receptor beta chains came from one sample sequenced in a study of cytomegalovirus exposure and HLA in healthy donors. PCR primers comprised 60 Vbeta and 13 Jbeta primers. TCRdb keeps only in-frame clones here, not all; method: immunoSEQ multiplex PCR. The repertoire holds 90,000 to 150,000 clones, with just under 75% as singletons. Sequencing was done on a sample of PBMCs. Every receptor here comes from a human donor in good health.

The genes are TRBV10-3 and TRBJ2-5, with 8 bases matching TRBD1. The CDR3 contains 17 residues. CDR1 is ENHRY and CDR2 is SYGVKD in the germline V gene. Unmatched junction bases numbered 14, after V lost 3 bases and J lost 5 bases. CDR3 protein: CAISEGGRGRTGETQYF. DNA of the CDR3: TGTGCCATCAGTGAAGGAGGCAGGGGGCGGACGGGGGAGACCCAGTACTTC.

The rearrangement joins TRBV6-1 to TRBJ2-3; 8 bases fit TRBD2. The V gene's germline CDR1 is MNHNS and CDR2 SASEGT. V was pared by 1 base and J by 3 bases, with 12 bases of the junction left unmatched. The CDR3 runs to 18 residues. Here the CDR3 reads CASSEGTGSGKRTDTQYF. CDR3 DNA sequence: TGTGCCAGCAGTGAAGGGACGGGTAGCGGGAAGAGGACAGATACGCAGTATTTT.

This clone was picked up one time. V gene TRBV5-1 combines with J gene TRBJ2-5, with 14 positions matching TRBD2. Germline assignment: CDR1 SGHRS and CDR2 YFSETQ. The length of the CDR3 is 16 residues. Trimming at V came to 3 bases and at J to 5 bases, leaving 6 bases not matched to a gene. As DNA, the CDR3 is TGCGCCAGCAGCTCGGGACTAGCGGGAGTATTGGAGACCCAGTACTTC. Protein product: CASSSGLAGVLETQYF.

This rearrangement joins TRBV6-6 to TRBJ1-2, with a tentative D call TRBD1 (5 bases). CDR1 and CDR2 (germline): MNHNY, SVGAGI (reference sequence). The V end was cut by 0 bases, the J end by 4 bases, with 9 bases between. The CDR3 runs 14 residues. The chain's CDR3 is CASSYSMGGYGYTF. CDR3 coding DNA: TGTGCCAGCAGTTACTCGATGGGGGGCTATGGCTACACCTTC.

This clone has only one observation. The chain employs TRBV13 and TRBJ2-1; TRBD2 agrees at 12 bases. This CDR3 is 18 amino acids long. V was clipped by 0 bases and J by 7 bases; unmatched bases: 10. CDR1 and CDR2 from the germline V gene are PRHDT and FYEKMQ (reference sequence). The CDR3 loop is CASSLGLWASGRGNEQFF. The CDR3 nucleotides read TGTGCCAGCAGCTTAGGCTTATGGGCTAGCGGGAGGGGGAATGAGCAGTTCTTC.

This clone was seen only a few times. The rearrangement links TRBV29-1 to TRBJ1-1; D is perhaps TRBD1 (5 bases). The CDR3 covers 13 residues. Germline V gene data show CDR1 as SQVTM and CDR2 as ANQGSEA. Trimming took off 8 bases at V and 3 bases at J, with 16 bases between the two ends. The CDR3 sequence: CSIHGGGDTEAFF. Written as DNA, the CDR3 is TGCAGCATCCATGGGGGAGGTGACACTGAAGCTTTCTTT.

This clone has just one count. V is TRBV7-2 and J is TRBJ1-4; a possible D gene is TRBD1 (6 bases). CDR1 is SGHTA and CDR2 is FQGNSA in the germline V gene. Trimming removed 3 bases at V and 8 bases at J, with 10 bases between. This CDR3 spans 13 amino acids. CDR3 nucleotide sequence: TGTGCCAGCAGCTTTGGGGGCGGGGAAAAACTGTTTTTT. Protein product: CASSFGGGEKLFF.

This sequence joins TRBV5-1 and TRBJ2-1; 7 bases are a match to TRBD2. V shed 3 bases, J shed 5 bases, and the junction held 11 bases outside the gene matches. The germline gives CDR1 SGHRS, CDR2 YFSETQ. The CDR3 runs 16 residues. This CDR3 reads CASSWPLLATHNEQFF. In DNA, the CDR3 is TGCGCCAGCAGCTGGCCCTTACTAGCGACCCACAATGAGCAGTTCTTC.

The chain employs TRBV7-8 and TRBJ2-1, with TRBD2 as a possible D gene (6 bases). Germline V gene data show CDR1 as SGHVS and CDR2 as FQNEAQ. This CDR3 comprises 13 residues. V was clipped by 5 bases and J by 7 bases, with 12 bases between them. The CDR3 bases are TGTGCCAGCAGCCCGGGACTCATAAATGAGCAGTTCTTC. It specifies CASSPGLINEQFF. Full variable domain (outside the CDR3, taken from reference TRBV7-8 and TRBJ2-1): GAGVSQSPRYKVAKRGQDVALRCDPISGHVSLFWYQQALGQGPEFLTYFQNEAQLDKSGLPSDRFFAERPEGSVSTLKIQRTQQEDSAVYLCASSPGLINEQFFGPGTRLTVL.

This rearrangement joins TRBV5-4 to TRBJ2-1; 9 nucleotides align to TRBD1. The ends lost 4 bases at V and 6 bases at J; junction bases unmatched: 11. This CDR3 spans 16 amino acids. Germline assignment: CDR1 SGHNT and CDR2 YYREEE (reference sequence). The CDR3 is CASSRTGTGSGNEQFF. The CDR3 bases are TGTGCCAGCAGCAGAACCGGGACAGGGAGTGGCAATGAGCAGTTCTTC.

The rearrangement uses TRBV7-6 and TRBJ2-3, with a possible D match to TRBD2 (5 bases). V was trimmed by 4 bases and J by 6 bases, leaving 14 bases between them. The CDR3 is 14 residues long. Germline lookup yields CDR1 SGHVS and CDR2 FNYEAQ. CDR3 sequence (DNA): TGTGCCAGCAGCTCCTCTGCCCTAGCCGATACGCAGTATTTT. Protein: CASSSSALADTQYF.

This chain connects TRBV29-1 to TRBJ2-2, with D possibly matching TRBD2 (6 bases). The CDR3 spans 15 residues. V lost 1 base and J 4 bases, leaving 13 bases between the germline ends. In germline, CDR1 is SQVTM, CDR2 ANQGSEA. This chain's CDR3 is CSVEGPKAGTGELFF. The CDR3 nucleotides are TGCAGCGTTGAAGGCCCGAAAGCGGGCACCGGGGAGCTGTTTTTT.

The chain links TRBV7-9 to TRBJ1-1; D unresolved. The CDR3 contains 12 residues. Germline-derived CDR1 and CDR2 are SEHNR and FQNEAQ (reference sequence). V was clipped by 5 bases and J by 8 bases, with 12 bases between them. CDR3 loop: CASSEDGNEAFF. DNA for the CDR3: TGTGCCAGCAGCGAGGATGGAAACGAAGCTTTCTTT.

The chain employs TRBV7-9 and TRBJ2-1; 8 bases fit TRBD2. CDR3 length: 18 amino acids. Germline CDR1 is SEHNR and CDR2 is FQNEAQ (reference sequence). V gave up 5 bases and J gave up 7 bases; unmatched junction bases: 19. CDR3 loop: CASSPLGGRGDRFNEQFF. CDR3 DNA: TGTGCCAGCAGCCCATTAGGCGGGCGGGGGGATCGTTTTAATGAGCAGTTCTTC.

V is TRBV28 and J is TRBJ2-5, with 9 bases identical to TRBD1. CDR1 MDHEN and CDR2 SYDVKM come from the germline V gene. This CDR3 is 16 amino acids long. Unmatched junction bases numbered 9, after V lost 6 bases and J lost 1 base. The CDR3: CASRIQGARSQETQYF. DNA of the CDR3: TGTGCCAGCAGGATACAGGGGGCGCGGAGCCAAGAGACCCAGTACTTC.

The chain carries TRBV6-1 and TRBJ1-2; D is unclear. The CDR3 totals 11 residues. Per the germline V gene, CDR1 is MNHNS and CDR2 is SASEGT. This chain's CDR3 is CGSRVGYGYTF. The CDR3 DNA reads TGTGGAAGCCGAGTCGGGTATGGCTACACCTTC.